These T cell receptor beta chains were read from a single sample in a study of shared T cell receptors in the human thymus. Assay used: immunoSEQ multiplex PCR; TCRdb lists only in-frame clones, some missing. The sample lists hundreds of thousands of clones, 80% to 90% occurring once. The same data also went into a second study, on human thymus T cells.

The sequencing input was thymocytes. Receptor source: a boy younger than two with a congenital heart defect. CDR3s include the opening cysteine and the closing phenylalanine or tryptophan. The D gene is left open where the match is weak. Part of the rows lack a size; the others show once, few, many or a class for expanded clones.

V	D	size	J	CDR3	DNA
TRBV9	-	-	TRBJ1-4	CASSAGHNATNEKLFF	TGTGCCAGCAGCGCGGGACACAACGCAACTAATGAAAAACTGTTTTTT
TRBV7-6	-	-	TRBJ2-7	CASSLARGHEQYF	TGTGCCAGCAGCTTAGCTAGAGGCCACGAGCAGTACTTC
TRBV5-5	TRBD1	-	TRBJ2-1	CASSLQGATSYNEQFF	TGTGCCAGCAGCCTACAGGGGGCGACTTCCTACAATGAGCAGTTCTTC
TRBV4-2	TRBD2	-	TRBJ2-1	CASSRKAGLETYNEQFF	TGTGCCAGCAGCCGAAAAGCGGGACTAGAGACCTACAATGAGCAGTTCTTC
TRBV11-1	-	-	TRBJ1-3	CASSPFGSGNTIYF	TGTGCCAGCAGCCCTTTCGGGTCTGGAAACACCATATATTTT
TRBV7-2	-	once	TRBJ2-7	CASSPNAGAPYEQYF	TGTGCCAGCAGCCCTAACGCGGGGGCCCCATACGAGCAGTACTTC
TRBV13	TRBD2	-	TRBJ2-7	CASSWSGRARREQYF	TGTGCCAGCAGCTGGAGCGGGAGGGCCAGGAGGGAGCAGTACTTC
TRBV5-4	-	-	TRBJ1-3	CASSFGLTDSGNTIYF	TGTGCCAGCAGTTTCGGACTGACTGACTCTGGAAACACCATATATTTT
TRBV9	-	-	TRBJ2-6	CASSVAGRVGANVLTF	TGTGCCAGCAGCGTAGCTGGCCGGGTAGGGGCCAACGTCCTGACTTTC
TRBV4-1	TRBD1	-	TRBJ2-3	CASRKSRQGPTDTQYF	TGCGCCAGCAGAAAAAGTAGACAGGGTCCCACAGATACGCAGTATTTT
TRBV13	TRBD2	-	TRBJ2-7	CASSPWTSADAYEQYF	TGTGCCAGCAGCCCGTGGACTAGCGCGGACGCTTACGAGCAGTACTTC
TRBV4-1	-	-	TRBJ1-1	CASSPIRQSPGNTEAFF	TGCGCCAGCAGCCCCATAAGACAGTCTCCCGGGAACACTGAAGCTTTCTTT
TRBV28	TRBD1	-	TRBJ1-5	CASIVTGRGPYYNQPQHF	TGTGCCAGCATTGTGACAGGGAGAGGTCCGTACTATAATCAGCCCCAGCATTTT
TRBV4-1	-	-	TRBJ1-3	CASSQDSEGGNTIYF	TGCGCCAGCAGCCAAGATAGTGAGGGTGGAAACACCATATATTTT
TRBV4-1	TRBD1	-	TRBJ2-7	CASSQTLTGGYEQYF	TGCGCCAGCAGCCAAACCTTAACAGGGGGCTACGAGCAGTACTTC
TRBV6-1	-	-	TRBJ2-7	CASSEQGRAYEQYF	TGTGCCAGCAGTGAACAAGGCAGGGCCTACGAGCAGTACTTC
TRBV7-6	TRBD1	-	TRBJ2-1	CASSLVDRGYYDEQFF	TGTGCCAGCAGCTTAGTCGACAGGGGGTATTACGATGAGCAGTTCTTC
TRBV7-6	TRBD2	-	TRBJ2-2	CASSLRPSGRGELFF	TGTGCCAGCAGCTTACGCCCTAGCGGGAGAGGGGAGCTGTTTTTT
TRBV5-1	TRBD1	-	TRBJ1-2	CASSLGGTGGTYGYTF	TGCGCCAGCAGCTTGGGGGGGACAGGGGGCACCTATGGCTACACCTTC
TRBV28	TRBD1	-	TRBJ2-7	CASSRMNRGTPWATYEQYF	TGTGCCAGCAGTCGGATGAACAGGGGGACGCCGTGGGCTACCTACGAGCAGTACTTC
TRBV30	TRBD2	-	TRBJ2-4	CAWSPPVWLAGIAKNIQYF	TGTGCCTGGAGTCCTCCCGTATGGCTAGCGGGAATAGCCAAAAACATTCAGTACTTC
TRBV14	TRBD1	-	TRBJ1-1	CASSQEQGAFLNTEAFF	TGTGCCAGCAGCCAAGAACAGGGGGCCTTTTTGAACACTGAAGCTTTCTTT
TRBV10-1	-	-	TRBJ2-1	CASTEWGYLNTSYNEQFF	TGCGCCAGCACCGAGTGGGGCTACCTAAACACCTCGTACAATGAGCAGTTCTTC
TRBV11-2	-	-	TRBJ2-7	CASSLVGGSMYEQYF	TGTGCCAGCAGCCTAGTCGGAGGGAGTATGTACGAGCAGTACTTC
TRBV4-2	-	-	TRBJ2-7	CASSQDRGELSYEQYF	TGTGCCAGCAGCCAAGACAGGGGAGAGTTGTCCTACGAGCAGTACTTC
TRBV28	-	-	TRBJ2-7	CASSFWSSYEQYF	TGTGCCAGCAGTTTCTGGAGCTCCTACGAGCAGTACTTC
TRBV9	TRBD1	-	TRBJ1-2	CASSVGSGQGAYGYTF	TGTGCCAGCAGCGTAGGGTCGGGACAGGGGGCTTATGGCTACACCTTC
TRBV2	TRBD1	-	TRBJ1-5	CASSDPVGPTGNRGQPQHF	TGTGCCAGCAGTGATCCGGTTGGCCCGACAGGGAATAGGGGGCAGCCCCAGCATTTT
TRBV18	-	-	TRBJ2-7	CASSVFGETYEQYF	TGTGCCAGCTCAGTTTTCGGTGAAACCTACGAGCAGTACTTC
TRBV9	TRBD1	-	TRBJ2-5	CASSVEGQASSKQETQYF	TGTGCCAGCAGCGTAGAAGGACAGGCTAGCAGCAAACAAGAGACCCAGTACTTC
TRBV28	-	few	TRBJ2-7	CASSPNGDPWEQYF	TGTGCCAGCAGCCCCAACGGGGATCCGTGGGAGCAGTACTTC
TRBV19	-	-	TRBJ2-5	CASSAVQETQYF	TGTGCCAGTAGTGCAGTCCAAGAGACCCAGTACTTC
TRBV6-5	-	-	TRBJ2-5	CATSTLERRETQYF	TGTGCCACCTCAACTCTGGAGCGTAGAGAGACCCAGTACTTC
TRBV14	TRBD1	-	TRBJ2-7	CASSPDRVVLREQYF	TGTGCCAGCAGCCCGGACAGGGTCGTATTGAGGGAGCAGTACTTC
TRBV28	-	-	TRBJ2-1	CASSLVGTSSEQFF	TGTGCCAGCAGTTTAGTGGGAACTAGTTCTGAGCAGTTCTTC
TRBV6-5	TRBD1	-	TRBJ1-2	CASRPTGGQYGYTF	TGTGCCAGCAGACCAACAGGGGGCCAATATGGCTACACCTTC
TRBV7-2	TRBD1	-	TRBJ2-2	CASSYRGWTGELFF	TGTGCCAGCAGCTACAGGGGATGGACCGGGGAGCTGTTTTTT
TRBV2	-	-	TRBJ2-7	CASSEFQPKEATSSYEQYF	TGTGCCAGCAGTGAATTCCAACCCAAGGAAGCGACGAGCTCCTACGAGCAGTACTTC
TRBV29-1	TRBD1	-	TRBJ1-1	CSVGGYGQGRTEAFF	TGCAGCGTTGGGGGATATGGACAGGGGCGTACTGAAGCTTTCTTT
TRBV7-6	TRBD2	-	TRBJ2-4	CASSLSGGATKNIQYF	TGTGCCAGCAGTCTTAGCGGGGGGGCAACCAAAAACATTCAGTACTTC
TRBV7-2	-	-	TRBJ1-5	CASSPDRNQPQHF	TGTGCCAGCAGCCCGGACAGAAATCAGCCCCAGCATTTT
TRBV5-4	TRBD2	-	TRBJ2-1	CASSLEWTSDYNEQFF	TGTGCCAGCAGCTTGGAGTGGACTAGCGACTACAATGAGCAGTTCTTC